This record covers a single T cell receptor beta chain. There is no known antigen for this receptor. It has no much larger one-base neighbor in the sample; base qualities were not kept. The data were taken from a study of control samples from healthy donors and cancer patients (dated by TCRdb to the early 2020s). The CDR3 numbers 15 residues from cysteine through phenylalanine. Here the CDR3 DNA is all that survives: 45 bases in frame from base 1. The V end loses 4 bases and the J end loses 0 bases, and a stretch of 12 bases separates them. CDR1 and CDR2 are drawn from the germline V gene (reference sequence): SGHNT, YYREEE. Library preparation was by the immunoSEQ multiplex PCR assay. The clones in this table, taken by TCRdb from immuneACCESS, are in-frame only. Not every clone is retained; where verified, under half of the shortfall comes from an unresolved V gene, and the cause of the rest is unknown. Recorded for this sample are 100,000 to 150,000 clones; about nine tenths of them occurred a single time. Together, the top ten hold about 5.5% of the sample.

The sequenced sample consisted of blood. Here the chain combines TRBV5-4 and TRBJ2-3; the D gene is not confidently resolved. The clonotype was recovered from a young man in good health. The DNA sequence reads TGTGCCAGCAGCGCCAGTTGGACGAGCACAGATACGCAGTATTTT. This encodes CASSASWTSTDTQYF.